The present entry profiles one TCR beta chain with its context. These data originate in a study of T cell changes during pregnancy in multiple sclerosis. Measured with immunoSEQ multiplex PCR; TCRdb has only the in-frame clones, and not every one. This table has about 50,000 clones, around 90% appearing once. CDR1 and CDR2 from the germline V gene are SGHNT and YYREEE (reference sequence). V shed 6 bases and J 3 bases; nucleotides not matched to a gene: 10. The length of the CDR3 is 15 residues. The sequence came from a female donor in good health, enrolled as a control in a pregnancy study. The specimen comprised peripheral blood, sampled after pregnancy. The chain is built from TRBV5-4 and TRBJ1-1; 8 bases fit TRBD1. The CDR3, as DNA: TGTGCCAGCACCGACCGACAGGGGAGGGACACTGAAGCTTTCTTT. Residues: CASTDRQGRDTEAFF.